The clone carrying this TCR beta chain was counted many times. This sample is part of a study of T-cell reconstitution after alpha-beta-depleted transplantation in children. Unique molecular identifiers were incorporated during preparation of the TCRbeta library. TCRdb reprocessed the PCR reads via MiXCR and lists one record per CDR3 protein. This table holds about 480,000 distinct CDR3 sequences, roughly an eighth found once. The V segment lost 4 bases and the J segment 9 bases; nucleotides outside the gene matches: 7. The length of the CDR3 is 14 residues. The germline V gene has CDR1 SQVTM and CDR2 ANQGSEA.

This chain links TRBV29-1 with TRBJ2-1, with TRBD2 matching over 12 bases. The source is a human donor who donated a stem cell graft to a child with combined immunodeficiency. The input for sequencing was PBMCs from the stem cell graft donor, taken from the stem cell graft. Written as DNA, the CDR3 is TGCAGCGTTGTGCTAGCGGGAGGGCCAGGTGAGCAGTTCTTC. This sequence encodes CSVVLAGGPGEQFF.